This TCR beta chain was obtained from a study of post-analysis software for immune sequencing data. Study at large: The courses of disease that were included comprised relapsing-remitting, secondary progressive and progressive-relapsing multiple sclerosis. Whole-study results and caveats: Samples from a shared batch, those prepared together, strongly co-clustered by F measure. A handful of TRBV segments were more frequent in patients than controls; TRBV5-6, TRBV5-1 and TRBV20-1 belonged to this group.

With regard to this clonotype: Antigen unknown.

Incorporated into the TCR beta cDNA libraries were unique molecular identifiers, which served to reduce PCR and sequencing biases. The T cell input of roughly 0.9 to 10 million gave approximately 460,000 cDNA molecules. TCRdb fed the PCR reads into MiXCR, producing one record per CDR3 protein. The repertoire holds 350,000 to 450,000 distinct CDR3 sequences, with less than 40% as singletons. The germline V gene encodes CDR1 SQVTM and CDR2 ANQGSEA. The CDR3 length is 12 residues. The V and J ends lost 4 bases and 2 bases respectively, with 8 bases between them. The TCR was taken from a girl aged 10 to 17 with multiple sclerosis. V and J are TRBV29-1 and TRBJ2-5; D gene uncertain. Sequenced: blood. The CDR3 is CSVGWEQETQYF. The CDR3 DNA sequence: TGCAGCGTTGGTTGGGAACAAGAGACCCAGTACTTC.